The T cell receptor (beta chain) described here comes from a study of blood T cell repertoires in COVID-19. For the study at large: The United States, Italy and Spain were the sources of the acute and convalescent COVID-19 samples.

Recruitment covered roughly 24 US areas and drew participants whose ages spanned roughly 18 to 95 years. Assignments of participants to cohorts depended upon their own reported clinical history. Recovery among Cohort 3 donors was established by two negative PCRs, clearance, or symptom resolution. The CDR3 has 16 residues. Losses at the gene ends were 4 bases for V and 4 bases for J; bases not matched to a gene: 13. Germline CDR1 SGHRS, CDR2 YFSETQ. Sequencing used immunoSEQ multiplex PCR; TCRdb keeps in-frame clones, though not all of them. The table has a few hundred thousand clones, 75% to 90% seen once.

The sequence came from a woman under 30 who had recovered from COVID-19. The specimen was PBMCs or T cells enriched from blood (not recorded which). V usage is TRBV5-1 and J usage is TRBJ2-5, with TRBD1 matching over 7 bases. CDR3 amino acids: CASSAERQGMGETQYF. Written as DNA, the CDR3 is TGCGCCAGCAGCGCCGAACGACAGGGTATGGGAGAGACCCAGTACTTC.